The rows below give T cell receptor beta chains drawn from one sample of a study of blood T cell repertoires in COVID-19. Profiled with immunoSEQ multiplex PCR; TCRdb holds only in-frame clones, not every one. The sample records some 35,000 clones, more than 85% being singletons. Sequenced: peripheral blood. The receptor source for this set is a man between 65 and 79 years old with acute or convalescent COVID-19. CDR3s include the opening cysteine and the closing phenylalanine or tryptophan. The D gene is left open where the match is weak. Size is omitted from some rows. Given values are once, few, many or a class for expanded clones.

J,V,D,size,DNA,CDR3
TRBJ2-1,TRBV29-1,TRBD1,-,TGCAGCGTTAACCCCCTTTCGACAGGGGGCATACCGGGGAGGAATGAGCAGTTCTTC,CSVNPLSTGGIPGRNEQFF
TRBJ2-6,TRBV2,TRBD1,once,TGTGCCAGCAGCCCGGGACAGGGTAACTCTGGGGCCAACGTCCTGACTTTC,CASSPGQGNSGANVLTF
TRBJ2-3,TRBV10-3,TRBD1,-,TGTGCCATCAGCGGGACAGGGGGCGATACAGATACGCAGTATTTT,CAISGTGGDTDTQYF
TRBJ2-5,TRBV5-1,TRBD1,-,TGCGCCAGCAGCTTGGTTGGGACAGGGCAAGAGACCCAGTACTTC,CASSLVGTGQETQYF
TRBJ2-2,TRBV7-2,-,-,TGTGCCAGCAGAGGACTCAACACCGGGGAGCTGTTTTTT,CASRGLNTGELFF
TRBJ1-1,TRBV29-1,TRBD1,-,TGCAGCATCCCTAGGGGGCTGAACACTGAAGCTTTCTTT,CSIPRGLNTEAFF
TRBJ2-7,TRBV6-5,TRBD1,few,TGTGCCAGCAGGACAGGGGGCAGGTACGAGCAGTACTTC,CASRTGGRYEQYF
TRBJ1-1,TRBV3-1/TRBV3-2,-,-,TGTGCCAGCAGCCACCCCTTGAACACTGAAGCTTTCTTT,CASSHPLNTEAFF
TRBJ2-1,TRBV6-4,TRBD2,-,TGTGCCAGCACCCCCGGGGCGGGAGGCTACAATGAGCAGTTCTTC,CASTPGAGGYNEQFF
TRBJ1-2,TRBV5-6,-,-,TGTGCCAGCTCCCTGGGGGGGGATACCTATGGCTACACCTTC,CASSLGGDTYGYTF
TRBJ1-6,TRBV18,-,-,TGTGCCAGCTCATCCGGGACTGATAATTCACCCCTCCACTTT,CASSSGTDNSPLHF
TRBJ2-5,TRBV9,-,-,TGTGCCAGCAGCGTGAGCGGCTTGATACAAGAGACCCAGTACTTC,CASSVSGLIQETQYF
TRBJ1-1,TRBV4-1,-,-,TGCGCCAGCAGCCAGGGGGCAAGTGAAGCTTTCTTT,CASSQGASEAFF
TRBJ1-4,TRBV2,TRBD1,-,TGTGCCAGCAGTGGACAGGGTAATGAAAAACTGTTTTTT,CASSGQGNEKLFF
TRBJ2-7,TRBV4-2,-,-,TGTGCCAGCAGCCAAGGGGACAACTACGAGCAGTACTTC,CASSQGDNYEQYF
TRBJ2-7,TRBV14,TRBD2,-,TGTGCCAGCAGCCAAGGCCTAGCGGGAATCTACGAGCAGTACTTC,CASSQGLAGIYEQYF
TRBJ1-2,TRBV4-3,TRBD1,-,TGCGCCAGCAGCCAAGCCCGGGACAGCAACTATGGCTACACCTTC,CASSQARDSNYGYTF
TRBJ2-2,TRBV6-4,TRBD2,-,TGTGCCAGCAAAGGACTAGCGGGAACAAGCGGGGAGCTGTTTTTT,CASKGLAGTSGELFF
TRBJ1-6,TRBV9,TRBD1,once,TGTGCCAGCAGCGTTTCCCCAGGGGGCGGGTCACCCCTCCACTTT,CASSVSPGGGSPLHF
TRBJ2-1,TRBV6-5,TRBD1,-,TGTGCCAGCAGTCACAGGGGCAGTGAGCAGTTCTTC,CASSHRGSEQFF
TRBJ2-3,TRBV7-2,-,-,TGTGCCAGCAGCTTAGGAGGGGGTCGAGATACGCAGTATTTT,CASSLGGGRDTQYF
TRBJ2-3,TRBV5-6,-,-,TGTGCCAGCAGCGAACAGGGATCCGTCGACACAGATACGCAGTATTTT,CASSEQGSVDTDTQYF
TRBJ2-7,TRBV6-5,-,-,TGTGCCAGCAGTCGGGACACCTCCTACGAGCAGTACTTC,CASSRDTSYEQYF
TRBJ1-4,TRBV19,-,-,TGTGCCAGTAGTACGGGGGGGGCTGACGAAAAACTGTTTTTT,CASSTGGADEKLFF